This T cell receptor beta chain emerged from a study of OX40 agonist ivuxolimab in advanced cancers. Germline CDR1 and CDR2: SGHRS and YFSETQ. Trimming left V 4 bases short and J 2 bases short, with 16 bases between. There are 16 residues in the CDR3. Sequencing was performed with immunoSEQ multiplex PCR; in TCRdb, only in-frame clones are kept and a portion is missing. The sample contains tens of thousands of clones, about 91% of which appear only once. Autoimmune disease history or systemic immunosuppression meant exclusion. This sequence originates from an adult with an advanced solid tumor such as melanoma, head and neck, liver or kidney cancer. The chain has TRBV5-1 and TRBJ2-1, with D tentatively TRBD2 (6 bases). Sample: CD4+ or CD8+ T cells sorted from blood, taken in a trial of the OX40 agonist ivuxolimab. The CDR3 coding sequence is TGCGCCAGCAGCCCGGAGGGCGGGGATACCTACAATGAGCAGTTCTTC. Its protein is CASSPEGGDTYNEQFF.